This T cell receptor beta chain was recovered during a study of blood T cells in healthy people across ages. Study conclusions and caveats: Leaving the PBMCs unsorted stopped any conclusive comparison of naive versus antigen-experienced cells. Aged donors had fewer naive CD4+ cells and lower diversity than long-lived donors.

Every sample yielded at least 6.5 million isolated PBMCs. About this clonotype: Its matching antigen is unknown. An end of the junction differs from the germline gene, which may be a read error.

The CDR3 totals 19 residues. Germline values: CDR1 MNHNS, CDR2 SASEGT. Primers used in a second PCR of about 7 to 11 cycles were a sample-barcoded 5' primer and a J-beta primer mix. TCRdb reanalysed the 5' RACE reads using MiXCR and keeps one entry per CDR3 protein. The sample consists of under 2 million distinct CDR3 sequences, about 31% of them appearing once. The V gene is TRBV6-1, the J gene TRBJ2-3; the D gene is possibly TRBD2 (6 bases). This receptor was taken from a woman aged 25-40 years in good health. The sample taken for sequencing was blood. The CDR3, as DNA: TGTGCCAGCAGTCAAGCTTTGCCGGGAGAACACTCTAGCACAGATACGCAGTATTTT. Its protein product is CASSQALPGEHSSTDTQYF.